Listed below are T cell receptor beta chains from one sample, sequenced in a study of T cells in Graves' hyperthyroidism and ophthalmopathy. TCRdb reprocessed the multiplex PCR reads via MiXCR and lists one record per CDR3 protein. The table lists 350,000 to 400,000 distinct CDR3 sequences, 15% of them singletons. Sequenced: blood. These receptors were obtained from a young woman with Graves' hyperthyroidism. Both conserved end residues are part of each CDR3. A D gene is named only where the DNA matches it firmly. Clone size is shown for a subset of rows, as once, few, many or a class of expanded clone.

size	D	V	J	CDR3	DNA
-	-	TRBV18	TRBJ1-3	CASSPPRLSSGNTIYF	TGTGCCAGCTCACCCCCAAGGCTCAGCTCTGGAAACACCATATATTTT
-	-	TRBV5-1	TRBJ1-3	CASSLATGNTIYF	TGCGCCAGCAGCTTGGCTACGGGAAACACCATATATTTT
-	-	TRBV2	TRBJ1-6	CASSEDSGPLHF	TGTGCCAGCAGCGAGGATTCCGGACCCCTCCACTTT
many	TRBD2	TRBV24-1	TRBJ2-7	CATSVGSGSFYEQYF	TGTGCCACCAGTGTCGGTAGCGGGAGTTTCTACGAGCAGTACTTC
many	-	TRBV20-1	TRBJ2-7	CSATGQGHYEQYF	TGCAGTGCTACGGGGCAGGGCCACTACGAGCAGTACTTC
many	-	TRBV5-6	TRBJ2-7	CASSFARDEQYF	TGTGCCAGCAGCTTTGCCAGGGACGAGCAGTACTTC
many	TRBD1	TRBV28	TRBJ2-3	CASRTKQGSAVDTQYF	TGTGCCAGCAGAACGAAACAGGGGAGTGCCGTAGATACGCAGTATTTT
many	-	TRBV7-2	TRBJ2-1	CASSLERFWDSGRHEQFF	TGTGCCAGCAGCCTCGAACGGTTTTGGGACTCCGGACGGCATGAGCAGTTCTTC
-	-	TRBV7-2	TRBJ2-2	CASTLGGGFGELFF	TGTGCCAGCACCCTCGGCGGCGGATTCGGGGAGCTGTTTTTT
few	TRBD2	TRBV7-9	TRBJ2-3	CASSHRTSVAADTQYF	TGTGCCAGCAGCCATCGGACTAGCGTTGCGGCAGATACGCAGTATTTT
-	-	TRBV19	TRBJ2-3	CASSKGPGKDTQYF	TGTGCCAGTAGTAAGGGACCGGGAAAGGATACGCAGTATTTT
few	TRBD1	TRBV7-2	TRBJ2-2	CASSKSFTGTEYTGELFF	TGTGCCAGCAGCAAGAGCTTTACCGGGACAGAATACACCGGGGAGCTGTTTTTT
-	-	TRBV5-1	TRBJ1-5	CASSLGPGARQPQHF	TGCGCCAGCAGCTTGGGACCGGGAGCTCGGCAGCCCCAGCATTTT
many	TRBD1	TRBV20-1	TRBJ2-7	CSAPRTGLYEQYF	TGCAGTGCTCCGAGGACAGGGCTCTACGAGCAGTACTTC
few	-	TRBV6-1	TRBJ2-7	CASSGRGRTYEQYF	TGTGCCAGCAGTGGCCGAGGGAGGACCTACGAGCAGTACTTC
-	-	TRBV30	TRBJ1-3	CAWSVGLLSSGNTIYF	TGTGCCTGGAGTGTGGGGCTATTAAGCTCTGGAAACACCATATATTTT